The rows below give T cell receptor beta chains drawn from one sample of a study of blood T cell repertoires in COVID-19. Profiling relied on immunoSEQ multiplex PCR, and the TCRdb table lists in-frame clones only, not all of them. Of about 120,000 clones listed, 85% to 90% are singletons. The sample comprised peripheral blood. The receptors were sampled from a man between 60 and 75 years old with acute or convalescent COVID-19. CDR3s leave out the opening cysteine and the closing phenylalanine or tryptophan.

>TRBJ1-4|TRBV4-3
ASSQDLGGATNEKLF
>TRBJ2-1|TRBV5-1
ASSPAGRALSSGEQF
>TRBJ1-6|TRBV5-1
ASSLVDTDSPLH
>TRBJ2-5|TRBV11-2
ASSQQSGETQY
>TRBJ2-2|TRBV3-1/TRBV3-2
ASSQDPRGLAGGTGELF
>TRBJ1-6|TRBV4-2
ASSQWTGGNSPLH
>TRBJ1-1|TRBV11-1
ASSLAWGGLTEAF
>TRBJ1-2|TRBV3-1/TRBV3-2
ASSQVGNGYT
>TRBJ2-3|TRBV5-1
ASSVGQTEDTQY
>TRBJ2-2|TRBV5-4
ASSGDRNTGELF
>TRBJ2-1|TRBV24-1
ATSEPGEFGI
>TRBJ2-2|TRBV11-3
ASSLDLTGENTGELF
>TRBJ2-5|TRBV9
ASSVAAGAFQETQY
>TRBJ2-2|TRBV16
ASSRRAAGTGELF
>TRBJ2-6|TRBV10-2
ASSKLAGVSGANVLT
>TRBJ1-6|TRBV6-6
ASRTEQGDFTPLH
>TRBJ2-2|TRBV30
AWSVSGELF
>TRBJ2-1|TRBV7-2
ASSLRTSAGDEQF
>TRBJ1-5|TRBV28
ASRHQQGNQPQH
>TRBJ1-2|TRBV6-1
ASSEARNSYGYT
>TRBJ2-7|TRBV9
ASSVGGLSNYEQY
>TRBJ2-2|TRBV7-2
ASSLGVFTGELF
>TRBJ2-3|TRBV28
ASGWDTQY